This T cell receptor (beta chain) was captured in a study of blood T cell repertoires in COVID-19. Across the whole study: There were acute and convalescent COVID-19 samples, and they came from the United States, Italy and Spain. Sources were T cells, B-cell-depleted T cells, or PBMCs; the material itself was cDNA or gDNA.

V lost 7 bases and J lost 5; bases outside the gene matches: 10. CDR1 and CDR2 (germline): MNHNY, SVGAGI (reference sequence). This CDR3 region has 15 residues. Participants' reported clinical history set cohort assignment. Either two negative PCRs, clearance, or symptom resolution qualified Cohort 3 donors as recovered. Some clones are missing from TCRdb's copy, which holds only in-frame ones; the method was immunoSEQ multiplex PCR. The table records approximately 200,000 clones, 75% to 85% of them present only once. The sequenced material came from PBMCs or T cells enriched from blood (not recorded which). This TCR derives from a man in his forties who had recovered from COVID-19. This sequence joins TRBV6-6 and TRBJ1-4, with 7 bases matching TRBD1. The CDR3 bases are TGTGCCAGCAAACAAACAGGGGTAATAAATGAAAAACTGTTTTTT. This sequence encodes CASKQTGVINEKLFF.